This T cell receptor (beta chain) was sequenced during a study of T cell responses to AZD1222 COVID-19 vaccine. Study background: Pooled in the analysis were second doses at about 4 or about 12 weeks.

This CDR3 is built from 15 residues. CDR1 and CDR2 from the germline V gene are SGHRS and YFSETQ. Trimming removed 4 bases at V and 5 bases at J, with 18 bases between. The protocol was immunoSEQ multiplex PCR, while the TCRdb copy is restricted to in-frame clones and leaves out a portion. In the table there are 100,000 to 150,000 clones, about nine tenths of which are singletons. Whole-study results and caveats: In a largely white British group with more females than males, clonal diversity was possibly underestimated. Of spike-specific TCRs, nearly half reportedly target regions left unmutated in variants. Spike was spanned by vaccine-associated CD4 TCRs, which were dominant at 160-218 and 743-854.

Comment on this clone: What it recognizes is unknown.

J is TRBJ2-5 and V is TRBV5-1, with a possible D match to TRBD1 (6 bases). This receptor was taken from an adult in good health. Sequenced material: peripheral blood, taken on day 0 of AZD1222 vaccination. CDR3 protein: CASSPSTGWGETQYF. For the CDR3, the DNA is TGCGCCAGCAGCCCATCGACAGGTTGGGGGGAGACCCAGTACTTC. The full variable domain, in which reference TRBV5-1 and TRBJ2-5 provide the parts outside the CDR3, is KAGVTQTPRYLIKTRGQQVTLSCSPISGHRSVSWYQQTPGQGLQFLFEYFSETQRNKGNFPGRFSGRQFSNSRSEMNVSTLELGDSALYLCASSPSTGWGETQYFGPGTRLLVL.